Below are 13 T cell receptor beta chains sequenced from a single sample in a study of T cells in Graves' hyperthyroidism and ophthalmopathy. TCR beta CDR3 sequences were amplified from RNA transcripts. The study used the HTBI primer set for a first-round RT-PCR of the TCR CDR3. One entry per CDR3 protein, called by TCRdb with MiXCR from the multiplex PCR reads. The sample holds around 280,000 distinct CDR3 sequences; about 14% are singletons and the top ten take almost 8%. Specimen: blood. Receptor source: a woman in her twenties or thirties with Graves' hyperthyroidism that later progressed to Graves' ophthalmopathy.

This clonotype was picked up many times. This chain joins TRBV18 and TRBJ1-4; weak D call: TRBD1 (5 bases). The CDR3 consists of 16 residues. Between the trimmed V and J ends, which lost 6 bases and 6 bases, there was a span of 20 bases. Per germline, CDR1 KGHSH and CDR2 LQKENI. In nucleotides, the CDR3 is TGTGCCAGCTCTCCCCAGGATAGACAGAGGCATGAAAAACTGTTTTTT. Protein product: CASSPQDRQRHEKLFF.

This clonotype was observed many times. The rearrangement joins TRBV6-1 to TRBJ1-2; TRBD1 aligns across 7 bases. CDR1 MNHNS and CDR2 SASEGT come from the germline V gene. With V trimmed by 7 bases and J by 7 bases, 12 bases remained unmatched. The CDR3 loop spans 14 amino acids. CDR3 protein: CASTEEAGGTGYTF. Here the CDR3 DNA reads TGTGCCAGCACCGAGGAGGCAGGGGGGACTGGCTACACCTTC.

The V and J genes are TRBV30 and TRBJ1-4; no firm D call. CDR1 and CDR2 from the germline V gene are GTSNPN and SVGIG (reference sequence). The CDR3 runs to 14 residues. V was cut by 3 bases and J by 5 bases, with 13 bases left in between. The CDR3 protein is CAWSPDGANEKLFF. CDR3 DNA: TGTGCCTGGAGCCCGGACGGAGCGAATGAAAAACTGTTTTTT. Variable domain in full (rest from reference TRBV30 and TRBJ1-4): SQTIHQWPATLVQPVGSPLSLECTVEGTSNPNLYWYRQAAGRGLQLLFYSVGIGQISSEVPQNLSASRPQDRQFILSSKKLLLSDSGFYLCAWSPDGANEKLFFGSGTQLSVL.

This clonotype was found many times. The V and J genes are TRBV28 and TRBJ2-2, with 11 bases aligning to TRBD1. With V trimmed by 5 bases and J by 3 bases, 8 bases remained unmatched. Looked up from germline, CDR1 is MDHEN and CDR2 is SYDVKM. The CDR3 sequence is 17 residues long. The CDR3 nucleotides read TGTGCCAGCAGTGTCCCGGGACAGGGGGGGGACACCGGGGAGCTGTTTTTT. Protein: CASSVPGQGGDTGELFF. The entire variable domain, with the rest obtained from reference TRBV28 and TRBJ2-2, is as follows: DVKVTQSSRYLVKRTGEKVFLECVQDMDHENMFWYRQDPGLGLRLIYFSYDVKMKEKGDIPEGYSVSREKKERFSLILESASTNQTSMYLCASSVPGQGGDTGELFFGEGSRLTVL.

This clonotype was counted many times. The V call is TRBV7-3, the J call TRBJ2-1, with 13 bases that match TRBD2. V dropped 5 bases and J dropped 6; count of bases not matched to a gene: 7. CDR3 length: 16 residues. In germline, CDR1 is SGHTA, CDR2 FQGTGA. The CDR3 nucleotides are TGTGCCAGCAGCCCACTAGCGGGAGGGCCTCTCAATGAGCAGTTCTTC. Its protein is CASSPLAGGPLNEQFF.

With respect to this clonotype: The junction shows a germline mismatch at one end, possibly a read error. The genes are TRBV9 and TRBJ2-5; 13 nucleotides line up with TRBD2. The CDR3 length is 18 residues. The germline CDR1 and CDR2 sequences are SGDLS and YYNGEE. CDR3 DNA sequence: TGTGCCAGCAGCATTTCCGGGACTAGCGGGATGGGTGGAGAGACCCAGTGCTTC. Amino acids: CASSISGTSGMGGETQCF.

This clonotype was found many times. The genes are TRBV28 and TRBJ1-2; 7 nucleotides align to TRBD1. Germline lookup yields CDR1 MDHEN and CDR2 SYDVKM. Germline trimming cut 6 bases from V and 2 bases from J; bases unmatched to any gene: 15. The length of the CDR3 is 17 residues. The CDR3 DNA reads as TGTGCCAGCAGCTCCCTGTCCCGGACAGGTGGGAACTATGGCTACACCTTC. This translates into CASSSLSRTGGNYGYTF.

A remark on this clonotype: This may be a read error, as it is one base from a much larger clone. V usage is TRBV7-8 and J usage is TRBJ2-1, with D perhaps TRBD2 (6 bases). Germline values: CDR1 SGHVS, CDR2 FQNEAQ. CDR3 length: 15 residues. V was pared by 4 bases and J by 4 bases, with 14 bases between. CDR3 protein: CASSSGPGSYNEQFF. For the CDR3, the DNA is TGTGCCAGCAGCTCAGGGCCCGGGAGTTACAATGAGCAGTTCTTC.

Many counts were recorded for this clonotype. V and J are TRBV5-5 and TRBJ2-2; no clear D. CDR1 is SGHKS, CDR2 YYEKEE, per germline (reference sequence). Trimming removed 2 bases at V and 7 bases at J, with 9 bases between. CDR3 length: 13 amino acids. The CDR3 sequence: CASSFGVVGELFF. CDR3 DNA sequence: TGTGCCAGCAGCTTTGGGGTGGTCGGGGAGCTGTTTTTT. Using reference TRBV5-5 and TRBJ2-2 for the parts outside the CDR3, the full variable domain is DAGVTQSPTHLIKTRGQQVTLRCSPISGHKSVSWYQQVLGQGPQFIFQYYEKEERGRGNFPDRFSARQFPNYSSELNVNALLLGDSALYLCASSFGVVGELFFGEGSRLTVL.

The genes are TRBV12-3 or TRBV12-4 and TRBJ1-4; D not resolved. This CDR3 is 14 amino acids long. V dropped 7 bases and J dropped 4 bases, with 13 bases sitting between them. The CDR3 region has the DNA TGTGCCAGCACCCTATCCCTGATTAATGAAAAACTGTTTTTT. This encodes CASTLSLINEKLFF.

In this sample, this clonotype turned up many times. The chain is built from TRBV3-2 and TRBJ2-1; the table's D call, TRBD2, has no DNA check behind it. TRBV3-2 is designated a pseudogene. The CDR3 is 17 residues long. CDR3 protein: CASSQEGLRERDNEQFF. DNA for the CDR3: TGTGCCAGCAGCCAAGAGGGACTGCGGGAGAGGGACAATGAGCAGTTCTTC.

The chain couples TRBV9 to TRBJ2-1; D is unresolved. This CDR3 spans 12 amino acids. Germline V gene sequence: CDR1 SGDLS, CDR2 YYNGEE. Trimming took off 4 bases at V and 12 bases at J, with 14 bases between the two ends. CDR3 protein: CASSPAPPLQFF. In DNA form, the CDR3 reads TGTGCCAGCAGCCCCGCCCCTCCATTGCAGTTCTTC.

This clonotype was detected only a few times. At one boundary the junction diverges from the germline segment, which might be a read error. This chain links TRBV7-9 with TRBJ2-7; TRBD2 matches at 11 bases. CDR1 is SEHNR and CDR2 is FQNEAQ in the germline V gene (reference sequence). The CDR3 runs 13 residues. CDR3 DNA: TGTGCCAGCAGCCTACTAGCGGGAGCCGAGCGGTACTTC. Translation gives CASSLLAGAERYF.